This TCR beta chain was captured in a study of blood T cell repertoires in COVID-19. Method: immunoSEQ multiplex PCR; TCRdb's copy keeps in-frame clones and lacks some. The sample comprises over 95,000 clones, around 85% of which are singletons, and about 12% rests with the top ten. In this sample, this clone turned up a few times. Germline V gene data show CDR1 as SGHRS and CDR2 as YFSETQ. J gave up 3 bases and V 0 bases, and 5 bases lay outside the gene matches. The CDR3 covers 15 residues. What was sequenced was peripheral blood. This rearrangement joins TRBV5-1 to TRBJ2-7; 8 bases agree with TRBD1. The receptor was derived from a human donor in a cohort sampled during active COVID-19. The CDR3 bases are TGCGCCAGCAGCTTGGAGGGACAGGCAGGCTACGAGCAGTACTTC. Its translation: CASSLEGQAGYEQYF. Full variable domain (rest looked up from reference TRBV5-1 and TRBJ2-7): KAGVTQTPRYLIKTRGQQVTLSCSPISGHRSVSWYQQTPGQGLQFLFEYFSETQRNKGNFPGRFSGRQFSNSRSEMNVSTLELGDSALYLCASSLEGQAGYEQYFGPGTRLTVT.